A selection of T cell receptor beta chains follows, all from one sample in a study of blood T cell repertoires in COVID-19. Sequencing used immunoSEQ multiplex PCR; TCRdb keeps in-frame clones, though not all of them. The repertoire holds roughly 340,000 clones, approximately 92% seen once, with less than 1.2% in the top ten. Specimen: PBMCs or T cells enriched from blood (not recorded which). The receptors come from a man in his late teens or twenties who had recovered from COVID-19. Each CDR3 is given with its conserved first and last residue. The order of the fields is clone size, V gene, J gene, D gene, CDR3 length, CDR3 protein, CDR3 DNA. D genes are given only for firm matches. For some rows the clone size is stated as once, few or many, or as a class when expanded; others skip it.

-	TRBV5-8	TRBJ2-2	-	14	CASSLGANTGELFF	TGTGCCAGCAGCTTGGGAGCGAACACCGGGGAGCTGTTTTTT
-	TRBV9	TRBJ2-7	-	14	CASSVEHGAYEQYF	TGTGCCAGCAGCGTAGAACACGGAGCCTACGAGCAGTACTTC
-	TRBV10-3	TRBJ2-7	TRBD2	17	CAINPGLAGGPSHEQYF	TGTGCCATCAATCCGGGACTAGCGGGAGGGCCCTCCCACGAGCAGTACTTC
-	TRBV10-1	TRBJ1-4	TRBD1	15	CASRSTGTGAEKLFF	TGCGCCAGCAGATCCACCGGGACAGGGGCTGAAAAACTGTTTTTT
-	TRBV28	TRBJ2-5	-	14	CASSLATVGETQYF	TGTGCCAGCAGTTTGGCGACAGTAGGGGAGACCCAGTACTTC
few	TRBV6-2/TRBV6-3	TRBJ2-7	TRBD2	18	CASSYSNDPGGPLYEQYF	TGTGCCAGCAGTTACTCGAATGATCCGGGAGGGCCTTTGTACGAGCAGTACTTC
-	TRBV6-5	TRBJ1-5	TRBD1	14	CASSQGTGEQPQHF	TGTGCCAGCAGCCAAGGGACAGGGGAACAGCCCCAGCATTTT
few	TRBV6-2/TRBV6-3	TRBJ1-1	-	13	CASRPGHNTEAFF	TGTGCCAGCAGACCTGGACACAACACTGAAGCTTTCTTT
-	TRBV3-1/TRBV3-2	TRBJ1-6	-	15	CASSQGRGYNSPLHF	TGTGCCAGCAGCCAAGGCAGGGGCTATAATTCACCCCTCCACTTT
once	TRBV11-2	TRBJ2-7	-	15	CASSSTRDSSYEQYF	TGTGCCAGCAGCTCGACCCGTGACAGCTCCTACGAGCAGTACTTC
-	TRBV4-2	TRBJ2-1	TRBD2	16	CASSQGGAGGYNEQFF	TGTGCCAGCAGCCAAGGGGGGGCGGGAGGTTACAATGAGCAGTTCTTC
-	TRBV18	TRBJ2-5	-	15	CASSLRSGTEETQYF	TGTGCCAGCTCATTGAGAAGCGGAACTGAAGAGACCCAGTACTTC
-	TRBV19	TRBJ2-1	-	12	CAIRLSSNEQFF	TGTGCCATCCGACTGAGCTCCAATGAGCAGTTCTTC
once	TRBV28	TRBJ1-4	TRBD1	16	CASSSGVGTGYEKLFF	TGTGCCAGCAGTTCCGGGGTCGGGACAGGGTATGAAAAACTGTTTTTT
-	TRBV6-5	TRBJ2-6	-	16	CASSYRPMGAFDVLTF	TGTGCCAGCAGTTACCGACCCATGGGGGCCTTTGACGTCCTGACTTTC
-	TRBV9	TRBJ2-7	-	15	CASSVDYGGIYEQYF	TGTGCCAGCAGCGTAGACTACGGCGGCATCTACGAGCAGTACTTC
once	TRBV7-8	TRBJ2-7	-	15	CASSQGDYLAYEQYF	TGTGCCAGCAGCCAGGGCGACTACCTCGCCTACGAGCAGTACTTC
-	TRBV27	TRBJ1-2	TRBD1	14	CASSLGQGKSGYTF	TGTGCCAGCAGTCTAGGACAGGGGAAAAGTGGCTACACCTTC
-	TRBV7-9	TRBJ1-3	TRBD1	16	CASSGGTERSGNTIYF	TGTGCCAGCAGTGGAGGGACAGAGAGGTCTGGAAACACCATATATTTT
once	TRBV10-3	TRBJ1-1	TRBD1	16	CAISERQQGANTEAFF	TGTGCCATCAGTGAGAGACAACAGGGGGCTAACACTGAAGCTTTCTTT
-	TRBV6-5	TRBJ1-4	-	13	CASNVQTNEKLFF	TGTGCCAGCAACGTCCAGACAAATGAAAAACTGTTTTTT
-	TRBV19	TRBJ2-1	TRBD2	15	CASSTTGGAYNEQFF	TGTGCCAGTAGTACCACGGGGGGGGCCTACAATGAGCAGTTCTTC
-	TRBV7-3	TRBJ2-1	TRBD2	18	CASSLSQPGLAVFNEQFF	TGTGCCAGCAGCTTATCCCAGCCGGGACTAGCGGTTTTCAATGAGCAGTTCTTC
-	TRBV4-2	TRBJ2-7	-	15	CASSQGGDTAYEQYF	TGTGCCAGCAGCCAAGGAGGGGACACCGCCTACGAGCAGTACTTC
-	TRBV6-5	TRBJ1-6	TRBD1	15	CASSTRQGLNSPLHF	TGTGCCAGCAGTACCCGACAGGGACTGAATTCACCCCTCCACTTT
-	TRBV19	TRBJ1-5	-	12	CARGGVRGSQHF	TGTGCCCGCGGGGGGGTTAGGGGGTCCCAGCATTTT
few	TRBV7-2	TRBJ2-2	-	15	CASSLRGEGTGELFF	TGTGCCAGCAGCTTGCGAGGCGAGGGAACCGGGGAGCTGTTTTTT
few	TRBV28	TRBJ2-7	-	15	CASRGGAPRSYEQYF	TGTGCCAGCAGAGGGGGGGCGCCCCGCTCCTACGAGCAGTACTTC
-	TRBV6-2/TRBV6-3	TRBJ1-2	TRBD1	17	CASSSPQTTGFNYGYTF	TGTGCCAGCAGTTCCCCACAAACGACAGGGTTTAACTATGGCTACACCTTC
-	TRBV12-3/TRBV12-4	TRBJ2-7	-	13	CASSFEGGYEQYF	TGTGCCAGCAGTTTCGAGGGAGGTTACGAGCAGTACTTC
-	TRBV15	TRBJ2-5	TRBD1	13	CAASKQGTETQYF	TGTGCCGCCAGTAAACAGGGGACGGAGACCCAGTACTTC
-	TRBV4-3	TRBJ1-5	-	14	CASSQEASNQPQHF	TGCGCCAGCAGCCAAGAGGCCTCCAATCAGCCCCAGCATTTT
-	TRBV11-2	TRBJ2-7	-	15	CASSGASVGIDEQYF	TGTGCCAGCAGTGGAGCGTCGGTCGGTATCGACGAGCAGTACTTC
-	TRBV2	TRBJ1-2	-	13	CASSPGANYGYTF	TGTGCCAGCAGTCCAGGGGCCAACTATGGCTACACCTTC
-	TRBV6-2/TRBV6-3	TRBJ1-2	-	15	CASSYRQAFNYGYTF	TGTGCCAGCAGTTACCGACAGGCTTTTAACTATGGCTACACCTTC
-	TRBV5-5	TRBJ1-1	-	15	CASSLSEGTNTEAFF	TGTGCCAGCAGCTTGTCCGAGGGAACGAACACTGAAGCTTTCTTT
-	TRBV2	TRBJ1-5	-	13	CASNGQEDQPQHF	TGTGCCAGCAACGGCCAGGAGGATCAGCCCCAGCATTTT
-	TRBV11-3	TRBJ2-2	TRBD2	17	CASSVGGTSLDTGELFF	TGTGCCAGCAGCGTCGGGGGGACTAGCCTTGACACCGGGGAGCTGTTTTTT
-	TRBV7-3	TRBJ2-1	-	14	CASSLSSGDPEQFF	TGTGCCAGCAGCTTATCTTCAGGGGACCCTGAGCAGTTCTTC
few	TRBV7-2	TRBJ1-5	-	16	CASSSQGLFSNQPQHF	TGTGCCAGCAGCTCGCAGGGACTTTTTAGCAATCAGCCCCAGCATTTT
-	TRBV3-1/TRBV3-2	TRBJ1-1	-	14	CASSTALRLTEAFF	TGTGCCAGCAGCACAGCCCTTCGGCTCACTGAAGCTTTCTTT
-	TRBV5-1	TRBJ2-7	-	11	CASSSRGEQYF	TGCGCCAGCAGCTCGCGGGGCGAGCAGTACTTC
-	TRBV25-1	TRBJ2-1	-	16	CASSEPSAEPYNEQFF	TGTGCCAGCAGTGAACCCTCAGCGGAGCCCTACAATGAGCAGTTCTTC
-	TRBV6-5	TRBJ2-5	TRBD1	13	CASRSQGPGDQYF	TGTGCCAGCAGATCACAGGGGCCAGGGGACCAGTACTTC
-	TRBV7-9	TRBJ1-1	-	15	CASSPRRGMNTEAFF	TGTGCCAGCAGTCCTAGGCGGGGGATGAACACTGAAGCTTTCTTT
-	TRBV5-4	TRBJ1-3	-	15	CASSLAGGRGNTIYF	TGTGCCAGCAGCTTGGCCGGGGGGCGTGGAAACACCATATATTTT
-	TRBV7-3	TRBJ1-6	-	13	CASSLNEYSPLHF	TGTGCCAGCAGCTTAAACGAGTATTCACCCCTCCACTTT
-	TRBV5-4	TRBJ1-1	-	15	CASSTAGSMNTEAFF	TGTGCCAGCAGCACTGCGGGCAGTATGAACACTGAAGCTTTCTTT
-	TRBV10-3	TRBJ2-6	-	16	CAISQGFGSGANVLTF	TGTGCCATCAGTCAGGGATTCGGCTCTGGGGCCAACGTCCTGACTTTC